This TCR beta chain derives from a study of blood T cell repertoires in COVID-19. Study in general: Acute and convalescent COVID-19 specimens originated in the United States, Italy and Spain.

The authors' processing: Using reference gene primer amplification, nucleated cell counts were estimated. Data came from immunoSEQ multiplex PCR; TCRdb stores just in-frame clones and leaves some out. V and J calls and clone size come straight from that table; D and trimming were deduced from the DNA. This table has 200,000 or so clones, over 60% appearing once. This clonotype originated in a woman in her sixties or seventies with acute or convalescent COVID-19. The sample consisted of peripheral blood.

DNA for the CDR3: TGTGCCATCAGTGAGCTGGGGAGCACTGAAGCTTTCTTT. Translation gives CAISELGSTEAFF. The gene calls are TRBV10-3 and TRBJ1-1, with no clear D. V was clipped by 2 bases and J by 4 bases, with 8 bases between them. This CDR3 is 13 amino acids long. Looked up from germline, CDR1 is ENHRY and CDR2 is SYGVKD.